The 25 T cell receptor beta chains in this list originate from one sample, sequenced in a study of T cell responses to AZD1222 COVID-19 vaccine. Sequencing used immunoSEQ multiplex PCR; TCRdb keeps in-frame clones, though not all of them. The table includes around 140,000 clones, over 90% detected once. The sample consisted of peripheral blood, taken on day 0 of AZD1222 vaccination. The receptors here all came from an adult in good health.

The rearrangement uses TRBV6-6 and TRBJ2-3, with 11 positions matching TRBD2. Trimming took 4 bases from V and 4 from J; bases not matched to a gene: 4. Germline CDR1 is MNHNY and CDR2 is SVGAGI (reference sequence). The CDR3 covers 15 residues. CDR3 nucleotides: TGTGCCAGCAGTTTACTAGCGGGGGTGGCAGATACGCAGTATTTT. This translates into CASSLLAGVADTQYF.

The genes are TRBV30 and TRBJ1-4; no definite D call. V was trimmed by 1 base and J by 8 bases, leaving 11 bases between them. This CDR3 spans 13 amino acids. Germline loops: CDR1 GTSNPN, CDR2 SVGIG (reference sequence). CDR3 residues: CAWSAARTEKLFF. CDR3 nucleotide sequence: TGTGCCTGGAGTGCGGCCAGAACGGAAAAACTGTTTTTT. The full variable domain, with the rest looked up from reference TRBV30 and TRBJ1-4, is SQTIHQWPATLVQPVGSPLSLECTVEGTSNPNLYWYRQAAGRGLQLLFYSVGIGQISSEVPQNLSASRPQDRQFILSSKKLLLSDSGFYLCAWSAARTEKLFFGSGTQLSVL.

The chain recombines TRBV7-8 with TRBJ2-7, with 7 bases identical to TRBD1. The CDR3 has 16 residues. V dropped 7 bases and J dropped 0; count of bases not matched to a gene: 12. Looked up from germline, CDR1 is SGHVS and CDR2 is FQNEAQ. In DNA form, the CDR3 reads TGTGCCAGCACGACTCTCCGCACAGGGGCCTCCTACGAGCAGTACTTC. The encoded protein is CASTTLRTGASYEQYF. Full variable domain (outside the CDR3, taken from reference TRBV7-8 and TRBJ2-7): GAGVSQSPRYKVAKRGQDVALRCDPISGHVSLFWYQQALGQGPEFLTYFQNEAQLDKSGLPSDRFFAERPEGSVSTLKIQRTQQEDSAVYLCASTTLRTGASYEQYFGPGTRLTVT.

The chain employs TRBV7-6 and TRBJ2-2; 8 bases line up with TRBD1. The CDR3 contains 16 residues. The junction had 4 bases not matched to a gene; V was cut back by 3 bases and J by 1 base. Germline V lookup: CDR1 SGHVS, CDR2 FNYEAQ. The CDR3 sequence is CASSLVGTGNTGELFF. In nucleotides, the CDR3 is TGTGCCAGCAGCTTGGTGGGGACAGGGAACACCGGGGAGCTGTTTTTT.

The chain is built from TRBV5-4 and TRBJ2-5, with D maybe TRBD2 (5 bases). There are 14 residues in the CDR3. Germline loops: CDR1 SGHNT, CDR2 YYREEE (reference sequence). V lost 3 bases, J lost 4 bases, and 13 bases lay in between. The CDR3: CASSSRGTPETQYF. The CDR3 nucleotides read TGTGCCAGCAGCTCCCGGGGTACGCCAGAGACCCAGTACTTC. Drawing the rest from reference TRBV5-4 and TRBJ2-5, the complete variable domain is ETGVTQSPTHLIKTRGQQVTLRCSSQSGHNTVSWYQQALGQGPQFIFQYYREEENGRGNFPPRFSGLQFPNYSSELNVNALELDDSALYLCASSSRGTPETQYFGPGTRLLVL.

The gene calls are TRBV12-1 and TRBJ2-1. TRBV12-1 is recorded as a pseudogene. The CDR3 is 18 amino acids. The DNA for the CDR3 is TGTGCCAGCAGCTTTGCGCAGAGACCGTATAGGCACTACAATGAGCAGTTCTTC. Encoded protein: CASSFAQRPYRHYNEQFF.

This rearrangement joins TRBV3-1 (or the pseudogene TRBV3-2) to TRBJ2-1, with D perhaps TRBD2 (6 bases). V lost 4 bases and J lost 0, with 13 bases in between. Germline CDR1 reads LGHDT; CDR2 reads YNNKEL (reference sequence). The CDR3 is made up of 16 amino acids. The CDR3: CASSPLGGSSYNEQFF. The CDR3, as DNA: TGTGCCAGCAGCCCCCTCGGGGGAAGCTCCTACAATGAGCAGTTCTTC.

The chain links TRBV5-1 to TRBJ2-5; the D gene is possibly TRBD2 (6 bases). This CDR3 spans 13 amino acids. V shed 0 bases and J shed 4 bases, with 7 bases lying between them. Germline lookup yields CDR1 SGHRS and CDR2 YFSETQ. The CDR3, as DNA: TGCGCCAGCAGCTTGGCGACTAGAGAGACCCAGTACTTC. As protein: CASSLATRETQYF.

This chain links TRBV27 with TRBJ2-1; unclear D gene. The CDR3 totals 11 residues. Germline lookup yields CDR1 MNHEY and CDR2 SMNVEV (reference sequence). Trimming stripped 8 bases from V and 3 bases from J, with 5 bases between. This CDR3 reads CASLGYNEQFF. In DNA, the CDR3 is TGTGCCAGCCTGGGCTACAATGAGCAGTTCTTC.

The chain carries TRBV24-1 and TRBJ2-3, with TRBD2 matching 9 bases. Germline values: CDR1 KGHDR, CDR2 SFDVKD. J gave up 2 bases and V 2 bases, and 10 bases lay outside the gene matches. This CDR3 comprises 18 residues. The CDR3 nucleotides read TGTGCCACCAGTGATTCGAGTAGCGGGGGCCTATACACAGATACGCAGTATTTT. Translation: CATSDSSSGGLYTDTQYF.

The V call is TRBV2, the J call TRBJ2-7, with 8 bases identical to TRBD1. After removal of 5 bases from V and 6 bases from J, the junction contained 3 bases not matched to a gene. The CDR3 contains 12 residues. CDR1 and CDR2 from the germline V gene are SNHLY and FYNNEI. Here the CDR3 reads CASSTTGVEQYF. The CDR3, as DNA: TGTGCCAGCAGTACGACAGGGGTCGAGCAGTACTTC.

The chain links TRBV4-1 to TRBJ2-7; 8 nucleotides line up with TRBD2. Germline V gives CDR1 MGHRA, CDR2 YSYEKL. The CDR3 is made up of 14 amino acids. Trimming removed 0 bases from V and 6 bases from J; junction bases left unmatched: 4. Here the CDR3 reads CASSQEAGVLEQYF. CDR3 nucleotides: TGCGCCAGCAGCCAAGAAGCGGGAGTCCTCGAGCAGTACTTC.

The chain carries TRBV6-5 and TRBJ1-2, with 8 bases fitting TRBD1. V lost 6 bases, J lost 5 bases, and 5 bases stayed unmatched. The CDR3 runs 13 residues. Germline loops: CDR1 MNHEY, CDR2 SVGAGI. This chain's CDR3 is CASRGDRSYGYTF. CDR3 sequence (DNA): TGTGCCAGCAGGGGGGACAGGTCGTATGGCTACACCTTC.

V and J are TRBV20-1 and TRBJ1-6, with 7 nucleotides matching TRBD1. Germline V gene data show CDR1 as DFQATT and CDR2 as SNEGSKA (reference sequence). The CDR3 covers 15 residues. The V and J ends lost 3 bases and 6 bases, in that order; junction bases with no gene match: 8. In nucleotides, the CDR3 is TGCAGTGCTAGTGAAACGGGACAGACTAATTCACCCCTCCACTTT. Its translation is CSASETGQTNSPLHF.

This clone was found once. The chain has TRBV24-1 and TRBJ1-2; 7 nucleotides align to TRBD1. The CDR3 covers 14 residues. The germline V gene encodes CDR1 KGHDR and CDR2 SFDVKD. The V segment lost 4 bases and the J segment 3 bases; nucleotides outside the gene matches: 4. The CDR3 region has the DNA TGTGCCACCAGTGACAATGACAGGGACTATGGCTACACCTTC. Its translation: CATSDNDRDYGYTF.

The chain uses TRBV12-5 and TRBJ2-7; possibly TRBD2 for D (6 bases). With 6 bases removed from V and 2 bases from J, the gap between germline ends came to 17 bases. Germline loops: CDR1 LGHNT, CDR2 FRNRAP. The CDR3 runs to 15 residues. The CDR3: CASGPTRTGAYEQYF. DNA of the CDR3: TGTGCTAGTGGCCCCACCCGGACGGGAGCCTACGAGCAGTACTTC. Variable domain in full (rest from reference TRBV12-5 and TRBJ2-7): DARVTQTPRHKVTEMGQEVTMRCQPILGHNTVFWYRQTMMQGLELLAYFRNRAPLDDSGMPKDRFSAEMPDATLATLKIQPSEPRDSAVYFCASGPTRTGAYEQYFGPGTRLTVT.

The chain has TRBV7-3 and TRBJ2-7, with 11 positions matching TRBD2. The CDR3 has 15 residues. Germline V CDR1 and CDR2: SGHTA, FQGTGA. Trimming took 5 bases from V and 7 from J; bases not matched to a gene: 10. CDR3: CASSPIAGGPSEQYF. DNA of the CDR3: TGTGCCAGCAGCCCGATAGCGGGAGGGCCGAGTGAGCAGTACTTC.

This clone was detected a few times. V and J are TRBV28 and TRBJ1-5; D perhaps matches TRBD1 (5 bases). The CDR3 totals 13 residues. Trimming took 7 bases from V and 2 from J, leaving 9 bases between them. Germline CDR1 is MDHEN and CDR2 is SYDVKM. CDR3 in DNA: TGTGCCAGCAAGAGGGGTCGCAATCAGCCCCAGCATTTT. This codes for CASKRGRNQPQHF.

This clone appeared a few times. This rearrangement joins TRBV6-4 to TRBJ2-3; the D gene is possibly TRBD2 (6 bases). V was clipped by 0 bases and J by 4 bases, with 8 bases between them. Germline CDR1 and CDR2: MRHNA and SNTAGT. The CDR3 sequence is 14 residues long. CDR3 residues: CASSDSTGADTQYF. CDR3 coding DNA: TGTGCCAGCAGTGACTCGACGGGGGCAGATACGCAGTATTTT.

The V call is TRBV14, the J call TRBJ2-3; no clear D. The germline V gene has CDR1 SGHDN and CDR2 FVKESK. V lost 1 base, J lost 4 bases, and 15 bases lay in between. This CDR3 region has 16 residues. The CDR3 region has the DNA TGTGCCAGCAGCCAAGGCTTTAGGTCGTTTCCAGATACGCAGTATTTT. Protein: CASSQGFRSFPDTQYF.

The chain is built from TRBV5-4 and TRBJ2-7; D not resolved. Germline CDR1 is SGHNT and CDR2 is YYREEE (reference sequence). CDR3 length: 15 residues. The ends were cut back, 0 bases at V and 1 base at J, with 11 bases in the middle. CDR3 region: CASSLAGRPSYEQYF. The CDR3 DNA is TGTGCCAGCAGCTTGGCTGGCAGGCCGTCCTACGAGCAGTACTTC.

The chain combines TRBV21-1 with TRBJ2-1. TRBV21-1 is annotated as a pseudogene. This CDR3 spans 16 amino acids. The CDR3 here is CASSKGEGRTYNEQFF. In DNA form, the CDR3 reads TGTGCCAGCAGCAAAGGTGAAGGGCGGACCTACAATGAGCAGTTCTTC.

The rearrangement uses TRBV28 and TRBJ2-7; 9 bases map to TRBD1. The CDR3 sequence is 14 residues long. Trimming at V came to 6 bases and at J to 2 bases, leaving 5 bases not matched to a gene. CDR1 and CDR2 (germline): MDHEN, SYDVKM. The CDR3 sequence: CASRLGQGPYEQYF. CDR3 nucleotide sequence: TGTGCCAGCAGGCTGGGACAGGGCCCCTACGAGCAGTACTTC.

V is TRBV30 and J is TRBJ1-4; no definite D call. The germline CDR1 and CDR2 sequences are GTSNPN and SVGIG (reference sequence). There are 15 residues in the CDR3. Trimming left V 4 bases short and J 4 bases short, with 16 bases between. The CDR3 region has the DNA TGTGCCTGGAACCAACGACGGGCCCGTAATGAAAAACTGTTTTTT. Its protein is CAWNQRRARNEKLFF. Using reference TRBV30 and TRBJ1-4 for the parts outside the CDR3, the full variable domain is SQTIHQWPATLVQPVGSPLSLECTVEGTSNPNLYWYRQAAGRGLQLLFYSVGIGQISSEVPQNLSASRPQDRQFILSSKKLLLSDSGFYLCAWNQRRARNEKLFFGSGTQLSVL.

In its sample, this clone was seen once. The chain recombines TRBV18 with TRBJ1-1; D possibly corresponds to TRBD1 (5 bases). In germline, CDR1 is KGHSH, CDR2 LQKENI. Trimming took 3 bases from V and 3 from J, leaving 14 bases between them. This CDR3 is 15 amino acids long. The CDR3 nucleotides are TGTGCCAGCTCACCCGAGGCGGGGGGGGACACTGAAGCTTTCTTT. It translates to CASSPEAGGDTEAFF.